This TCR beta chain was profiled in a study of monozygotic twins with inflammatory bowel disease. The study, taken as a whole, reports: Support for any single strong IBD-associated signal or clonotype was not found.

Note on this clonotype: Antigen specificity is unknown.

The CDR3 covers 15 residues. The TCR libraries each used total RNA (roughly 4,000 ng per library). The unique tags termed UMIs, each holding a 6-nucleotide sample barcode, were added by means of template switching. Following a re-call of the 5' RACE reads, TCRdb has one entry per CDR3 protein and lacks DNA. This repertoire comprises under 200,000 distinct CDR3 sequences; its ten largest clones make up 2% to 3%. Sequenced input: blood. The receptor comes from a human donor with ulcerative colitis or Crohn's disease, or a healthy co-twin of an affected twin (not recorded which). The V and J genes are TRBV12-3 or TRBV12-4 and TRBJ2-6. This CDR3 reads CASSLWGSGANVLTF.